Listed here are 8 T cell receptor beta chains from one sample, sequenced in a study of T cell responses to AZD1222 COVID-19 vaccine. Only in-frame clones appear in the TCRdb table, and some are missing; sequencing was by immunoSEQ multiplex PCR. This table holds about 89,000 clones, about 90% found once. Here the sequenced sample was peripheral blood, taken on day 0 of MenACWY control vaccination. Receptors originate from an adult in good health.

J is TRBJ1-4 and V is TRBV7-2, with TRBD1 matching 8 bases. The V and J ends lost 4 bases and 3 bases, in that order; junction bases with no gene match: 4. Germline V gene lookup returns CDR1 SGHTA and CDR2 FQGNSA. The CDR3 has 15 residues. As DNA, the CDR3 is TGTGCCAGCAGCTCCGGGACAGGCTCTAATGAAAAACTGTTTTTT. This sequence encodes CASSSGTGSNEKLFF.

The chain joins TRBV2 to TRBJ1-1; D gene ambiguous. The V end was cut by 1 base, the J end by 3 bases, with 12 bases between. The V gene's germline CDR1 is SNHLY and CDR2 FYNNEI. The CDR3 has 15 residues. Here the CDR3 DNA reads TGTGCCAGCAGTGAAGGGAGCAGCCTCTACACTGAAGCTTTCTTT. This codes for CASSEGSSLYTEAFF.

The chain carries TRBV11-2 and TRBJ2-1; TRBD1 matches 9 bases. The length of the CDR3 is 17 residues. Germline lookup yields CDR1 SGHAT and CDR2 FQNNGV. Trimming took 3 bases from V and 7 from J; bases not matched to a gene: 13. CDR3 in amino acids: CASSFLSPGTGLNEQFF. In DNA, the CDR3 is TGTGCCAGCAGCTTTTTATCCCCGGGGACAGGGTTGAATGAGCAGTTCTTC. The entire variable domain, with the rest obtained from reference TRBV11-2 and TRBJ2-1, is as follows: EAGVAQSPRYKIIEKRQSVAFWCNPISGHATLYWYQQILGQGPKLLIQFQNNGVVDDSQLPKDRFSAERLKGVDSTLKIQPAKLEDSAVYLCASSFLSPGTGLNEQFFGPGTRLTVL.

The chain combines TRBV29-1 with TRBJ1-5; D ambiguous. CDR3 size: 14 residues. The V end was cut by 4 bases, the J end by 0 bases, with 10 bases between. Per germline, CDR1 SQVTM and CDR2 ANQGSEA. The CDR3 DNA reads as TGCAGCGTTGGAAGCGGGGATAGCAATCAGCCCCAGCATTTT. It translates to CSVGSGDSNQPQHF.

The rearrangement uses TRBV19 and TRBJ1-2; TRBD1 agrees at 8 bases. This CDR3 spans 14 amino acids. Germline V gives CDR1 LNHDA, CDR2 SQIVND (reference sequence). J was trimmed by 3 bases and V by 4 bases; bases with no gene match: 4. The CDR3 region is CASSTPTGDYGYTF. In nucleotides, the CDR3 is TGTGCCAGTAGTACCCCGACAGGGGACTATGGCTACACCTTC. The full variable domain, with the rest looked up from reference TRBV19 and TRBJ1-2, is DGGITQSPKYLFRKEGQNVTLSCEQNLNHDAMYWYRQDPGQGLRLIYYSQIVNDFQKGDIAEGYSVSREKKESFPLTVTSAQKNPTAFYLCASSTPTGDYGYTFGSGTRLTVV.

This clone was picked up a small number of times. This chain joins TRBV10-3 and TRBJ1-4; D unresolved. V lost 7 bases and J lost 0, with 18 bases in between. Per germline, CDR1 ENHRY and CDR2 SYGVKD. This CDR3 region has 17 residues. The CDR3 DNA is TGTGCCATCAAACCGGCCGACCGGCAGACAACTAATGAAAAACTGTTTTTT. It is translated as CAIKPADRQTTNEKLFF.

The CDR3, as DNA: TGTGCCAGCAGTTTACTCGGGACAGGGGGCCATGAGCAGTTCTTC. This encodes CASSLLGTGGHEQFF. The chain joins TRBV28 to TRBJ2-1, with 12 nucleotides matching TRBD1. Trimming removed 2 bases from V and 8 bases from J; junction bases left unmatched: 4. The germline V gene has CDR1 MDHEN and CDR2 SYDVKM. This CDR3 comprises 15 residues.

The rearrangement joins TRBV29-1 to TRBJ1-2, with TRBD1 as a possible D gene (5 bases). The germline V gene has CDR1 SQVTM and CDR2 ANQGSEA. This CDR3 region has 15 residues. Trimming shortened V by 0 bases and J by 8 bases, and 19 bases separated the two germline ends. The chain's CDR3 is CSVEESVGGPGGYTF. CDR3 bases: TGCAGCGTTGAAGAGTCGGTCGGGGGACCTGGCGGCTACACCTTC.